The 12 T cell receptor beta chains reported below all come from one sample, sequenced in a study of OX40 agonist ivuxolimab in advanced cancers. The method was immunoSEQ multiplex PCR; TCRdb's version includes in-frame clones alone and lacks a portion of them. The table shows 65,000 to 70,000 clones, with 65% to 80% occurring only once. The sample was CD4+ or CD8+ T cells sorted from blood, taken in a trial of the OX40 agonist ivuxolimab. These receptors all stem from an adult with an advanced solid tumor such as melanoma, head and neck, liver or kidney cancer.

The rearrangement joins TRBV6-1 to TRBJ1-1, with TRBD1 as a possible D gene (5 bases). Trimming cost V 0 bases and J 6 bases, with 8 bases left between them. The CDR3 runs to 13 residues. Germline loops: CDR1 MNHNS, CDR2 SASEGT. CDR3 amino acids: CASSEALGPEAFF. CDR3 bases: TGTGCCAGCAGTGAAGCATTGGGGCCTGAAGCTTTCTTT.

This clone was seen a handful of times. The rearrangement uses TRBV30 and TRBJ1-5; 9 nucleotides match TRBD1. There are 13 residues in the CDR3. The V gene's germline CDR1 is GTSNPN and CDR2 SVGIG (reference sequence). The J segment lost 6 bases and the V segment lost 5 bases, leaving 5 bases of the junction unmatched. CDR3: CAWADRGSQPQHF. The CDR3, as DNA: TGTGCCTGGGCCGACAGGGGGAGTCAGCCCCAGCATTTT.

CDR3 sequence reads: CASRRTGSTSMNTEAFF. The DNA of the CDR3 is TGCGCCAGCAGGAGGACGGGTTCAACTTCTATGAACACTGAAGCTTTCTTT. The chain links TRBV5-1 to TRBJ1-1; D not resolved. V was pared by 5 bases and J by 0 bases, with 20 bases between. Germline V lookup: CDR1 SGHRS, CDR2 YFSETQ. The CDR3 is made up of 17 amino acids.

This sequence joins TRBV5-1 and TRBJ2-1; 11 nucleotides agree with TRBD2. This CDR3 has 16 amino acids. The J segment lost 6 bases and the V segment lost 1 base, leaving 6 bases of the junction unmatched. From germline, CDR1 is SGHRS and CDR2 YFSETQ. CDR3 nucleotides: TGCGCCAGCAGCTTGTTTAGTAGCGGGGGGGTCAATGAGCAGTTCTTC. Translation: CASSLFSSGGVNEQFF.

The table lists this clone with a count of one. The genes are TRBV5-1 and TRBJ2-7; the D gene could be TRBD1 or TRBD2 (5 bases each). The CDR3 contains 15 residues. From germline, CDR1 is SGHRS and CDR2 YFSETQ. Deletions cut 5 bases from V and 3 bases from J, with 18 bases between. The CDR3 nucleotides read TGCGCCAGCAGTACTGACCGGGGCACAAACTACGAGCAGTACTTC. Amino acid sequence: CASSTDRGTNYEQYF.

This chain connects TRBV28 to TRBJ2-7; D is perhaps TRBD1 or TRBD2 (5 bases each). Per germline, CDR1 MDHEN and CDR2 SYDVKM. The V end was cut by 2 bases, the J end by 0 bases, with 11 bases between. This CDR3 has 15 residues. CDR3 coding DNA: TGTGCCAGCAGTTTAGACGGGACGAGCTCCTACGAGCAGTACTTC. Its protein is CASSLDGTSSYEQYF.

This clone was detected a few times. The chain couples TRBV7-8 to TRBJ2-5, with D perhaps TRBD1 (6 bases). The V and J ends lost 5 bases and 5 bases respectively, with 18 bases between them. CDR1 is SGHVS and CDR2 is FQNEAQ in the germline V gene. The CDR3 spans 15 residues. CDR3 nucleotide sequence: TGTGCCAGCAGCCCAGGGTCATTGAGGGGGGAGACCCAGTACTTC. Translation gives CASSPGSLRGETQYF.

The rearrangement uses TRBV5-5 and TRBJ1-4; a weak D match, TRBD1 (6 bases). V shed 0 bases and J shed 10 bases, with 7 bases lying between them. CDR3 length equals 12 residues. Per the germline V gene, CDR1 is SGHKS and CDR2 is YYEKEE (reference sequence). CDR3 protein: CASSLDRAKLFF. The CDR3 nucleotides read TGTGCCAGCAGCTTGGACAGGGCAAAACTGTTTTTT.

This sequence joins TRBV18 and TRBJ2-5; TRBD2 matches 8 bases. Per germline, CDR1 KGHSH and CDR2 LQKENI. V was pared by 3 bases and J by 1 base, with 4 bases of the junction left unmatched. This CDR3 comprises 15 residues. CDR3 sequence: CASSPLTSAQETQYF. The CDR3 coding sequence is TGTGCCAGCTCACCCTTGACTAGCGCCCAAGAGACCCAGTACTTC.

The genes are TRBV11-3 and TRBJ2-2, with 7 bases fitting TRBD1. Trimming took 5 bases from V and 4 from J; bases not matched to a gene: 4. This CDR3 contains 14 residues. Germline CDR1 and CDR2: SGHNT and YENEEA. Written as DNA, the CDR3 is TGTGCCAGCAGCCTCCGACAGGGCACCGGGGAGCTGTTTTTT. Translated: CASSLRQGTGELFF.

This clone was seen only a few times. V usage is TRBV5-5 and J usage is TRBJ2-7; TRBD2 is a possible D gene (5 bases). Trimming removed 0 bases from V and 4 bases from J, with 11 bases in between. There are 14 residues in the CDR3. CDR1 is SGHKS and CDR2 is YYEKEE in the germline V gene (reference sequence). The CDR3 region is CASSLEGRRYEQYF. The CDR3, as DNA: TGTGCCAGCAGCTTGGAAGGACGGAGGTACGAGCAGTACTTC.

CDR3 nucleotide sequence: TGTGCCAGTAGCGGACCCGGGGGCACTGAAGCTTTCTTT. It translates to CASSGPGGTEAFF. The gene calls are TRBV19 and TRBJ1-1; D is possibly TRBD1 (5 bases). The germline V gene has CDR1 LNHDA and CDR2 SQIVND (reference sequence). The CDR3 loop spans 13 amino acids. V was cut by 6 bases and J by 4 bases, with 12 bases left in between.